This section outlines one T cell receptor (beta chain) sequence together with its context. RNA transcripts were the template, and TCR beta CDR3 regions were amplified from them. A first-round RT-PCR used HTBI primers, followed by a second-round multiplex PCR. TCRdb recomputed calls from the multiplex PCR reads with MiXCR, one row per CDR3 protein. The sample yields hundreds of thousands of distinct CDR3 sequences, 22% seen once. Germline CDR1 reads GTSNPN; CDR2 reads SVGIG (reference sequence). The CDR3 runs 15 residues. Trimming took 0 bases from V and 0 from J, leaving 6 bases between them. Cases classed as stable hyperthyroidism had no ophthalmopathy within 18 months of follow-up. These data are taken from a study of Graves' ophthalmopathy and Graves' hyperthyroidism. Whole-study context: The blood sample was drawn at first diagnosis and before any treatment.

The TCR was taken from a woman younger than 30 with stable Graves' hyperthyroidism. Some clones in this sample may be carry-over from other donors' samples. V is TRBV30 and J is TRBJ2-6; D call uncertain. Sequencing input: peripheral blood. The CDR3 protein is CAWSVVSSGANVLTF. CDR3 nucleotide sequence: TGTGCCTGGAGTGTCGTGAGCTCTGGGGCCAACGTCCTGACTTTC.